This T cell receptor (beta chain) was captured by sequencing in a study of early T cells in non-severe SARS-CoV-2 infection. This clonotype was observed a handful of times. The V end was cut by 3 bases, the J end by 1 base, with 12 bases between. The CDR3 has 15 amino acids. Individual cDNA molecules were tagged with unique molecular identifiers. A single record per CDR3 protein comes from TCRdb applying MiXCR to the 5' RACE reads. There are about 47,000 distinct CDR3 sequences in the sample; 8% to 13% occur only once, and 13% lies in the top ten. The TCR sequence derives from an adult who was a healthcare worker with PCR-confirmed SARS-CoV-2 infection or an uninfected control (not recorded which). The V call is TRBV12-3 or TRBV12-4, the J call TRBJ2-5; D is possibly TRBD2 (6 bases). Sequencing input: whole blood. CDR3 in amino acids: CASSFGAGPQETQYF. The CDR3 region has the DNA TGTGCCAGCAGTTTCGGAGCGGGCCCCCAAGAGACCCAGTACTTC.